This T cell receptor (beta chain) was sequenced during a study of B cell selection in AIRE deficiency. Germline V gives CDR1 SGHRS, CDR2 YFSETQ. This CDR3 spans 14 amino acids. Trimming shortened V by 4 bases and J by 1 base, and 8 bases separated the two germline ends. Only in-frame clones appear in the TCRdb table, and some are missing; sequencing was by immunoSEQ multiplex PCR. The sample holds about 18,000 clones, about 92% seen once. Sorted regulatory T cells were CD4-positive, CD25-high and CD127-low or negative. Details on this clone: Its antigen is still unknown.

Findings and caveats of the study: Shared Treg sequences were biased toward short CDR3s with few non-templated nucleotide insertions. Healthy Tconv contained 35% to 45% of shared healthy Treg sequences; only TCRbeta sequenced.

The origin of this receptor is a human donor in good health. The rearrangement uses TRBV5-1 and TRBJ2-2, with D possibly TRBD1 on 6 matching bases. Source material: CD4+CD25+ Tregs sorted from PBMCs. The CDR3 sequence: CASSETGNTGELFF. The CDR3 DNA reads TGCGCCAGCAGCGAGACAGGGAACACCGGGGAGCTGTTTTTT. The full variable domain, completed using reference TRBV5-1 and TRBJ2-2, is KAGVTQTPRYLIKTRGQQVTLSCSPISGHRSVSWYQQTPGQGLQFLFEYFSETQRNKGNFPGRFSGRQFSNSRSEMNVSTLELGDSALYLCASSETGNTGELFFGEGSRLTVL.